The TCR beta chain described here comes from a study of cytomegalovirus exposure and HLA in healthy donors. V shed 3 bases, J shed 7 bases, and the junction held 13 bases outside the gene matches. Germline V gene lookup returns CDR1 LGHNA and CDR2 YNFKEQ. The CDR3 runs 16 residues. Researchers ran the PCR with 60 Vbeta and 13 Jbeta primers. The table came from immunoSEQ multiplex PCR; TCRdb's copy has only in-frame clones and leaves some out. The table records roughly 86,000 clones, 50% to 75% of them present only once. Every donor was a healthy person donating bone marrow. The sequence derives from a man aged 25-40 years in good health and CMV-seronegative. This rearrangement joins TRBV4-2 to TRBJ1-1, with 8 bases fitting TRBD1. The sample taken for sequencing was PBMCs. CDR3 sequence: CASSQVQGAGVFEAFF. The CDR3 DNA reads TGTGCCAGCAGCCAGGTGCAGGGGGCAGGCGTCTTTGAAGCTTTCTTT.